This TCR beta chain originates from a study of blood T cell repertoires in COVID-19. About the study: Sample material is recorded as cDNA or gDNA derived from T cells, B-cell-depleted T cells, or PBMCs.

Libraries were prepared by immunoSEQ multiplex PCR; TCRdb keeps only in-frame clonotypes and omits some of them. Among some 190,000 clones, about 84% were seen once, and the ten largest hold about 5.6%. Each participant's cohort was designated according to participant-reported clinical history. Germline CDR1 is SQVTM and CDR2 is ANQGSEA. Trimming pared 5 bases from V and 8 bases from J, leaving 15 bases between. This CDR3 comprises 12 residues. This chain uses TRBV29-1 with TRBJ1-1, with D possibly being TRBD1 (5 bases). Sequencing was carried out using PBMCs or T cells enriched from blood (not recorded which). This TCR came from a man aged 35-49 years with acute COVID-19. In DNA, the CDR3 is TGCAGCGTTCGGGGGGTGGGCAGGGAAGCTTTCTTT. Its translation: CSVRGVGREAFF.